Presented here are 16 T cell receptor beta chains from one specimen sequenced in a study of T cells in Graves' hyperthyroidism and ophthalmopathy. The investigators amplified TCR beta CDR3 regions from RNA transcripts. The HTBI primer set drove a first-round RT-PCR of the TCR CDR3. TCRdb ran MiXCR on the multiplex PCR reads and lists one entry per CDR3 protein. In the table there are around 440,000 distinct CDR3 sequences, roughly 14% of which are singletons. Source material: blood. These receptors all stem from a woman between 18 and 29 years old with Graves' hyperthyroidism.

The chain is built from TRBV28 and TRBJ2-1; 8 nucleotides agree with TRBD1. V was clipped by 7 bases and J by 6 bases; unmatched bases: 11. CDR3 size: 15 residues. CDR1 is MDHEN and CDR2 is SYDVKM in the germline V gene. DNA for the CDR3: TGTGCCAGCAAAATCCGGGACAGGTTCCGCAATGAGCAGTTCTTC. It encodes CASKIRDRFRNEQFF.

The table lists this clonotype with many counts. CDR3 sequence (DNA): TGTGCCAGCAGCGCACAGGGTCGCGGCTACACCTTC. Translated, it gives CASSAQGRGYTF. The chain joins TRBV4-2 to TRBJ1-2; D is possibly TRBD1 (6 bases). The CDR3 has 12 amino acids. With 5 bases removed from V and 8 bases from J, the gap between germline ends came to 12 bases. Germline V CDR1 and CDR2: LGHNA, YNFKEQ.

This chain uses TRBV15 with TRBJ1-3; D is unresolved. The CDR3 has 15 residues. The V end lost 5 bases, the J end lost 3 bases, and 14 bases lay between the germline ends. CDR1 and CDR2 (germline): LNHNV, YYDKDF (reference sequence). CDR3 DNA sequence: TGTGCCACCAGCCCGGACCGTCTCGGTGGAAACACCATATATTTT. This translates into CATSPDRLGGNTIYF.

This clonotype was counted many times. The chain links TRBV7-2 to TRBJ2-7, with TRBD2 identical over 9 bases. Germline CDR1 reads SGHTA; CDR2 reads FQGNSA. This CDR3 has 14 residues. V shed 3 bases, J shed 3 bases, and the junction held 3 bases outside the gene matches. CDR3 region: CASSLGLAYYEQYF. DNA for the CDR3: TGTGCCAGCAGCTTGGGACTAGCCTACTACGAGCAGTACTTC.

This clonotype was counted only a few times. The gene calls are TRBV19 and TRBJ1-2; no clear D gene. The CDR3 is 15 amino acids. The V and J ends lost 1 base and 7 bases respectively, with 16 bases between them. The germline gives CDR1 LNHDA, CDR2 SQIVND (reference sequence). The CDR3 DNA reads as TGTGCCAGTAGTATAGGGGCGGGTTCAGCACTTGGCTACACCTTC. This sequence encodes CASSIGAGSALGYTF.

This clonotype was seen repeatedly, ten times or more. J is TRBJ2-5 and V is TRBV27; maybe TRBD2 (5 bases). Deletions cut 6 bases from V and 2 bases from J, with 13 bases between. This CDR3 comprises 14 residues. Germline CDR1 is MNHEY and CDR2 is SMNVEV (reference sequence). The CDR3 DNA reads as TGTGCCAGCAGCCTCCTAGCTACTCAAGAGACCCAGTACTTC. It specifies CASSLLATQETQYF.

J is TRBJ1-1 and V is TRBV2; D may be TRBD1 (5 bases). The germline gives CDR1 SNHLY, CDR2 FYNNEI. The CDR3 runs 14 residues. The ends were cut back, 6 bases at V and 0 bases at J, with 11 bases in the middle. The DNA of the CDR3 is TGTGCCAGCAGGGGGATGGACATGAACACTGAAGCTTTCTTT. This encodes CASRGMDMNTEAFF.

This clonotype was seen ten or more times. CDR3 sequence: CASSQVPTGWYTGELFF. For the CDR3, the DNA is TGCGCCAGCAGCCAAGTACCGACAGGGTGGTATACCGGGGAGCTGTTTTTT. The V call is TRBV4-1, the J call TRBJ2-2; TRBD1 agrees at 7 bases. CDR3 length: 17 amino acids. Germline CDR1 reads MGHRA; CDR2 reads YSYEKL. The trim removed 1 base at V and 5 bases at J, leaving 10 bases unmatched.

This clonotype has ten or more counts. The chain combines TRBV7-3 with TRBJ1-2; possible D gene TRBD1, 6 bases. The CDR3 extends over 15 amino acids. From germline, CDR1 is SGHTA and CDR2 FQGTGA. The germline V and J ends were trimmed by 0 bases and 2 bases, with 10 bases remaining between them. The DNA of the CDR3 is TGTGCCAGCAGCTTAACCCCAGGGGAAAACTATGGCTACACCTTC. It codes for CASSLTPGENYGYTF.

This clonotype has a single count. V gene TRBV2 combines with J gene TRBJ1-1, with TRBD1 matching over 10 bases. The germline CDR1 and CDR2 sequences are SNHLY and FYNNEI. V lost 5 bases, J lost 1 base, and 7 bases stayed unmatched. CDR3 length: 16 residues. CDR3 region: CASSFRTGGANTEAFF. CDR3 sequence (DNA): TGTGCCAGCAGTTTCCGGACAGGGGGAGCGAACACTGAAGCTTTCTTT.

The CDR3 coding sequence is TGTGCCAGTAGTATCCCAGCGGACAGCCCTAGGCGCAATCAGCCCCAGCATTTT. Protein product: CASSIPADSPRRNQPQHF. The chain employs TRBV19 and TRBJ1-5, with D possibly matching TRBD1 (6 bases). V shed 3 bases and J shed 2 bases, with 20 bases lying between them. The CDR3 loop spans 18 amino acids. Per the germline V gene, CDR1 is LNHDA and CDR2 is SQIVND (reference sequence).

The table lists this clonotype with many counts. J is TRBJ2-1 and V is TRBV20-1, with no clear D. The CDR3 runs 12 residues. Looked up from germline, CDR1 is DFQATT and CDR2 is SNEGSKA (reference sequence). V was clipped by 6 bases and J by 3 bases, with 9 bases between them. CDR3 sequence reads: CSAQEVYNEQFF. The DNA of the CDR3 is TGCAGTGCCCAAGAAGTCTACAATGAGCAGTTCTTC.

This clonotype came up many times. The chain employs TRBV5-1 and TRBJ1-2; possibly TRBD1 for D (6 bases). The CDR3 loop spans 14 amino acids. Germline V gene lookup returns CDR1 SGHRS and CDR2 YFSETQ. Between the trimmed V and J ends, which lost 4 bases and 4 bases, there was a span of 14 bases. As DNA, the CDR3 is TGCGCCAGCAGCCCCCGGGACACTTTCTATGGCTACACCTTC. Residues: CASSPRDTFYGYTF.

The CDR3 DNA sequence: TGTGCCAGCGGTAGCGGGGAAACAGATACGCAGTATTTT. Residues: CASGSGETDTQYF. V and J are TRBV6-1 and TRBJ2-3, with 8 bases matching TRBD2. Per the germline V gene, CDR1 is MNHNS and CDR2 is SASEGT. CDR3 size: 13 residues. The ends lost 8 bases at V and 3 bases at J; junction bases unmatched: 4.

This clonotype occurred many times. The chain combines TRBV3-1 with TRBJ1-2, with no clear D. This CDR3 has 15 amino acids. V lost 3 bases and J 2 bases, leaving 13 bases between the germline ends. Germline CDR1 reads LGHDT; CDR2 reads YNNKEL (reference sequence). CDR3 DNA: TGTGCCAGCAGCCAGCTAGAGGGTCGCAACTATGGCTACACCTTC. This codes for CASSQLEGRNYGYTF.

The CDR3 DNA reads TGTGCCAGCAGCGACCCCGAGGGTCCGAGCTCCTACAATGAGCAGTTCTTC. Translating gives CASSDPEGPSSYNEQFF. The rearrangement links TRBV9 to TRBJ2-1, with D tentatively TRBD2 (5 bases). Trimming removed 3 bases at V and 0 bases at J, with 16 bases between. This CDR3 spans 17 amino acids. The germline CDR1 and CDR2 sequences are SGDLS and YYNGEE.